This section outlines one TCR beta chain sequence together with its context. The antigen remains undetermined. These data are taken from a study of CD8+CD57+ T cells in acquired aplastic anemia. For sequencing, patients were chosen who had shown expansion of CD8+CD57+ cells by flow cytometry. Whole-study results and caveats: Patients versus controls showed no significant CD8+ Simpson's diversity difference.

Template material for TCR beta VDJ and CDR3 profiling consisted of genomic DNA. TCRdb itself ran the reads through MiXCR, one entry per CDR3 protein. The table records about 120,000 distinct CDR3 sequences, 58% of them present only once. What was sequenced was sorted CD4+, CD8+, or CD8+CD57+ T cells (not recorded which) from PBMCs. The sequence derives from a human donor with aplastic anemia.

CDR3 DNA sequence: TGTGCCACCAGCAGCCAAAAGAGAGAGAATCAGCCCCAGCATTTT. This sequence encodes CATSSQKRENQPQHF. This chain connects TRBV15 to TRBJ1-5; no clear D gene. Trimming took off 3 bases at V and 4 bases at J, with 13 bases between the two ends. The CDR3 is made up of 15 amino acids. Germline V gives CDR1 LNHNV, CDR2 YYDKDF (reference sequence).